Following are 8 T cell receptor beta chains from one sample sequenced in a study of blood T cells in healthy people across ages. For the second PCR, which ran for about 7 to 11 cycles, a sample-barcoded 5' primer and a J-beta primer mix were used. TCRdb redid the calling of the 5' RACE reads with MiXCR, one entry per CDR3 protein. Here the sample spans roughly 1,700,000 distinct CDR3 sequences, 28% being singletons. Sequenced sample: blood. The receptors here all came from a woman aged 30 to 39 in good health.

This clonotype came up a few times. This chain joins TRBV12-3 or TRBV12-4 and TRBJ2-6; 7 positions match TRBD1. Trimming removed 6 bases from V and 1 base from J; junction bases left unmatched: 12. The CDR3 extends over 18 amino acids. The CDR3 region is CASSARGTAPSGANVLTF. CDR3 coding DNA: TGTGCCAGCAGCGCCCGAGGGACAGCCCCATCTGGGGCCAACGTCCTGACTTTC.

The rearrangement uses TRBV20-1 and TRBJ1-1; unclear D gene. The CDR3 sequence is 14 residues long. The ends were cut back, 0 bases at V and 1 base at J, with 9 bases in the middle. The V gene's germline CDR1 is DFQATT and CDR2 SNEGSKA (reference sequence). CDR3 amino acids: CSARDPRRNTEAFF. The CDR3 DNA reads as TGCAGTGCTAGAGATCCGAGGAGGAACACTGAAGCTTTCTTT.

This clonotype was observed many times. The CDR3 is CASSQEKGRLIYEQYF. Written as DNA, the CDR3 is TGCGCCAGCAGCCAAGAAAAGGGTAGGCTGATCTACGAGCAGTACTTC. The V and J genes are TRBV4-1 and TRBJ2-7; no firm D call. The V gene's germline CDR1 is MGHRA and CDR2 YSYEKL. Trimming cost V 0 bases and J 3 bases, with 15 bases left between them. The CDR3 length is 16 residues.

For this clonotype: A junction end diverges from the germline sequence, so it may reflect a read error. The chain is built from TRBV2 and TRBJ2-7; D uncertain. CDR1 and CDR2 (germline): SNHLY, FYNNEI. This CDR3 is 15 amino acids long. CDR3 in amino acids: CTSKRPSLHLYEQYF. The CDR3 coding sequence is TGTACCAGCAAAAGGCCCAGTTTACACCTCTACGAGCAGTACTTC. The entire variable domain, with the rest obtained from reference TRBV2 and TRBJ2-7, is as follows: EPEVTQTPSHQVTQMGQEVILRCVPISNHLYFYWYRQILGQKVEFLVSFYNNEISEKSEIFDDQFSVERPDGSNFTLKIRSTKLEDSAMYFCTSKRPSLHLYEQYFGPGTRLTVT.

V gene TRBV19 combines with J gene TRBJ2-6; perhaps TRBD1 as D (6 bases). The V gene lost 6 bases and the J gene lost 12 bases, with 15 bases spanning the gap. Germline CDR1 LNHDA, CDR2 SQIVND (reference sequence). The CDR3 covers 13 residues. The CDR3 loop reads CASSRQDPPVLTF. In DNA form, the CDR3 reads TGTGCCAGTAGCCGACAGGATCCCCCCGTCCTGACTTTC.

This clonotype was counted only a few times. V and J are TRBV12-3 or TRBV12-4 and TRBJ1-2, with 8 bases identical to TRBD1. V was clipped by 5 bases and J by 8 bases; unmatched bases: 10. This CDR3 spans 14 amino acids. The CDR3 DNA reads TGTGCCAGCAGTGCCCAGGGGGCGAGTTTGGGCTACACCTTC. Encoded protein: CASSAQGASLGYTF.

This clonotype was seen repeatedly, ten times or more. The chain uses TRBV10-3 and TRBJ2-1; 8 bases line up with TRBD2. CDR1 and CDR2 from the germline V gene are ENHRY and SYGVKD. The V gene end was trimmed by 0 bases and the J gene end by 7 bases; junction bases not matched to a gene: 2. This CDR3 has 14 residues. The CDR3 sequence: CAISESGGRNEQFF. The CDR3, as DNA: TGTGCCATCAGTGAGTCAGGCGGGAGGAATGAGCAGTTCTTC.

This clonotype appeared a few times. The chain links TRBV7-9 to TRBJ1-2; no definite D call. Looked up from germline, CDR1 is SEHNR and CDR2 is FQNEAQ (reference sequence). The germline V and J ends were trimmed by 4 bases and 4 bases, with 10 bases remaining between them. This CDR3 is built from 13 residues. The CDR3 here is CASSSSGFYGYTF. Here the CDR3 DNA reads TGTGCCAGCAGCTCGTCAGGTTTCTATGGCTACACCTTC.